The rows below give T cell receptor beta chains drawn from one sample of a study of lymphopenia after photon versus proton radiotherapy. TCRdb's table, derived via immunoSEQ multiplex PCR, lists solely in-frame clones and lacks some. The sample lists some 70,000 clones, 80% to 90% occurring once. The sequences come from peripheral blood, collected from a patient treated with proton-based radiotherapy. The source of these receptors is a man older than 75 with esophageal cancer. Each CDR3 is given with its conserved first and last residue. The D gene is left open where the match is weak. The size entry is marked missing in some rows and otherwise reads once, few, many or a size class.

V	size	J	D	CDR3	DNA
TRBV6-5	-	TRBJ2-7	-	CASSRPGTEQYF	TGTGCCAGCAGTCGACCGGGGACCGAGCAGTACTTC
TRBV7-3	once	TRBJ2-1	-	CASSPSTGSYNEQFF	TGTGCCAGCAGCCCTTCGACGGGGTCCTACAATGAGCAGTTCTTC
TRBV12-5	-	TRBJ2-7	-	CASGLNAATREQYF	TGTGCTAGTGGTTTGAACGCCGCGACCCGAGAGCAGTACTTC
TRBV29-1	-	TRBJ2-1	-	CSADESSYNEQFF	TGCAGCGCGGACGAGAGCTCCTACAATGAGCAGTTCTTC
TRBV4-1	-	TRBJ2-3	-	CASRQDLQGWTQYF	TGCGCCAGCAGGCAGGATCTTCAGGGTTGGACGCAGTATTTT
TRBV2	-	TRBJ1-2	-	CASSVGQSNYGYTF	TGTGCCAGCAGTGTCGGCCAGTCTAACTATGGCTACACCTTC
TRBV7-9	-	TRBJ2-5	-	CASSLGAGVQETQYF	TGTGCCAGCAGCTTAGGGGCAGGGGTCCAAGAGACCCAGTACTTC
TRBV10-3	-	TRBJ2-2	TRBD1	CAISERQGAGELFF	TGTGCCATCAGTGAGAGACAGGGGGCCGGGGAGCTGTTTTTT
TRBV7-2	once	TRBJ2-1	TRBD2	CASSWTSGGAYEQFF	TGTGCCAGCAGCTGGACTAGCGGGGGGGCCTATGAGCAGTTCTTC
TRBV5-1	few	TRBJ2-3	-	CASIRGGSTDTQYF	TGCGCCAGCATACGGGGAGGTAGCACAGATACGCAGTATTTT
TRBV5-4	-	TRBJ2-5	TRBD1	CASSQSDTGGGETQYF	TGTGCCAGCAGCCAAAGCGATACAGGGGGCGGAGAGACCCAGTACTTC
TRBV4-1	-	TRBJ2-1	TRBD2	CASSQRAGTSGGARYEQFF	TGCGCCAGCAGCCAACGGGCCGGGACTAGCGGGGGGGCCAGGTATGAGCAGTTCTTC
TRBV7-2	-	TRBJ2-2	-	CASRAGWGTGELFF	TGTGCCAGCAGGGCCGGGTGGGGCACCGGGGAGCTGTTTTTT
TRBV5-1	-	TRBJ2-5	-	CASRVQSSQETQYF	TGCGCCAGCCGAGTGCAGTCCTCCCAAGAGACCCAGTACTTC
TRBV5-1	once	TRBJ2-2	-	CASSLTTRNTGELFF	TGCGCCAGCAGCCTAACGACGCGGAACACCGGGGAGCTGTTTTTT
TRBV18	-	TRBJ2-5	-	CASSPRVGETQYF	TGTGCCAGCTCACCGAGGGTTGGAGAGACCCAGTACTTC
TRBV11-2	once	TRBJ2-5	-	CASSLGWGRYF	TGTGCCAGCAGCTTAGGTTGGGGGCGGTACTTC
TRBV5-5	-	TRBJ2-7	-	CASSLTGVAYEQYF	TGTGCCAGCAGCTTGACGGGAGTGGCGTACGAGCAGTACTTC
TRBV5-4	-	TRBJ2-2	TRBD2	CASSRSGTGELFF	TGTGCCAGCAGCCGTAGCGGGACCGGGGAGCTGTTTTTT
TRBV13	-	TRBJ2-7	-	CASSLAVSYEQYF	TGTGCCAGCAGCTTAGCCGTGAGCTACGAGCAGTACTTC
TRBV18	-	TRBJ2-3	-	CASSRGALDTQYF	TGTGCCAGCTCACGGGGGGCGTTAGATACGCAGTATTTT
TRBV5-4	-	TRBJ2-1	-	CASSLVAEDEQFF	TGTGCCAGCAGCTTGGTAGCGGAGGATGAGCAGTTCTTC
TRBV11-1	-	TRBJ1-2	-	CASSVNIRVRDGYTF	TGTGCCAGCAGCGTAAATATCAGGGTCCGGGATGGCTACACCTTC
TRBV2	-	TRBJ1-1	TRBD1	CASKPPGGLAEAFF	TGTGCCAGCAAACCCCCAGGGGGCTTGGCTGAAGCTTTCTTT
TRBV2	few	TRBJ1-2	-	CASSSTISSDRVSIGYTF	TGTGCCAGCAGTTCCACAATCTCTTCGGACAGAGTCTCTATTGGCTACACCTTC
TRBV11-3	-	TRBJ2-2	-	CASSLVGTGELFF	TGTGCCAGCAGCTTAGTCGGGACCGGGGAGCTGTTTTTT
TRBV5-1	-	TRBJ2-5	-	CASSLRGDNPRETQYF	TGCGCCAGCAGCTTGAGGGGGGACAACCCCCGAGAGACCCAGTACTTC
TRBV7-3	-	TRBJ2-2	-	CASSLRGAGTNTGELFF	TGTGCCAGCAGCTTACGGGGTGCGGGGACAAACACCGGGGAGCTGTTTTTT
TRBV7-2	few	TRBJ2-3	TRBD2	CASSLFLAGEGADTQYF	TGTGCCAGCAGCTTATTTCTAGCGGGGGAGGGGGCAGATACGCAGTATTTT
TRBV30	-	TRBJ2-7	-	CAWSANWGRGSYEQYF	TGTGCCTGGAGTGCCAATTGGGGGCGCGGGTCCTACGAGCAGTACTTC
TRBV7-2	-	TRBJ2-4	-	CASSLGLIAKNIQYF	TGTGCCAGCAGCTTAGGGCTAATAGCCAAAAACATTCAGTACTTC
TRBV19	-	TRBJ1-4	-	CASSIVGKLGKLFF	TGTGCCAGTAGTATAGTAGGGAAGTTAGGAAAACTGTTTTTT
TRBV30	once	TRBJ2-5	-	CALIAKQETQYF	TGTGCCTTAATAGCTAAGCAAGAGACCCAGTACTTC
TRBV10-3	-	TRBJ1-1	-	CAISESRGANTEAFF	TGTGCCATCAGTGAGTCCAGGGGAGCGAACACTGAAGCTTTCTTT
TRBV7-3	-	TRBJ2-2	TRBD1	CASSLGTGGSGELFF	TGTGCCAGCAGCCTAGGGACAGGGGGCTCCGGGGAGCTGTTTTTT
TRBV18	-	TRBJ2-2	-	CASSPPIGANTGELFF	TGTGCCAGCTCACCACCGATAGGGGCGAACACCGGGGAGCTGTTTTTT
TRBV5-4	-	TRBJ1-3	TRBD1	CASSSTGVDTIYF	TGTGCCAGCAGCTCGACAGGGGTGGACACCATATATTTT
TRBV27	-	TRBJ1-2	-	CASSLVLVYGYTF	TGTGCCAGCAGTTTAGTTCTGGTCTATGGCTACACCTTC
TRBV2	-	TRBJ2-3	TRBD2	CASGPSGLAYTDTQYF	TGTGCCAGCGGCCCGAGCGGACTAGCTTACACAGATACGCAGTATTTT